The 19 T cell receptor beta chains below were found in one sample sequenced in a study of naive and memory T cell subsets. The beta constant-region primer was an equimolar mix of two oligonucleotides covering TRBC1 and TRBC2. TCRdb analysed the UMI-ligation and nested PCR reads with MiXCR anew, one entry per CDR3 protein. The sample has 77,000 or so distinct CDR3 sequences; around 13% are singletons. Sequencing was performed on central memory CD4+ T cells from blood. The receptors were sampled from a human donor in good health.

The CDR3 DNA reads TGTGCCAGCAGCTTATCGGTAGCGGGAGGTTGGGATGAGCAGTTCTTC. Residues: CASSLSVAGGWDEQFF. The genes are TRBV7-2 and TRBJ2-1; TRBD2 matches at 10 bases. The V and J ends lost 2 bases and 8 bases, in that order; junction bases with no gene match: 9. This CDR3 has 16 residues. Germline V CDR1 and CDR2: SGHTA, FQGNSA.

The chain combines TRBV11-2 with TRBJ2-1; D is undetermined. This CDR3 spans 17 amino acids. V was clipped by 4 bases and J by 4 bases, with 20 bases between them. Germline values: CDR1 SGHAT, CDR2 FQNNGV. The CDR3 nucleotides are TGTGCCAGCAGCTCACAGTCGAGGATACAGAGTTACAATGAGCAGTTCTTC. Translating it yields CASSSQSRIQSYNEQFF.

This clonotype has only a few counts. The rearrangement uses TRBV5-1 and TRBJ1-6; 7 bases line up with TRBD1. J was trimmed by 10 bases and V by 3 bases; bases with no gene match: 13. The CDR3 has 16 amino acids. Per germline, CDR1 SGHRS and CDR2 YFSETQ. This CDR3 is CASSSGLDRVQSPLHF. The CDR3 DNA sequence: TGCGCCAGCAGCTCGGGCCTTGACAGGGTCCAATCACCCCTCCACTTT. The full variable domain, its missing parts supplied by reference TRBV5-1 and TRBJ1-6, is KAGVTQTPRYLIKTRGQQVTLSCSPISGHRSVSWYQQTPGQGLQFLFEYFSETQRNKGNFPGRFSGRQFSNSRSEMNVSTLELGDSALYLCASSSGLDRVQSPLHFGNGTRLTVT.

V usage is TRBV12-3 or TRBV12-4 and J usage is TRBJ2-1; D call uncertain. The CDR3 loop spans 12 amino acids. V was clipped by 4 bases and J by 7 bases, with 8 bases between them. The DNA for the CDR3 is TGTGCCAGCAGTTCATCCAGTAATGAGCAGTTCTTC. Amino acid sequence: CASSSSSNEQFF.

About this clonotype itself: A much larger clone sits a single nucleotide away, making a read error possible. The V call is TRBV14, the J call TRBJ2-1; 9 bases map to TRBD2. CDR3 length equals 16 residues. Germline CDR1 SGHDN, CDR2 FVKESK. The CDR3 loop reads CVSSQVPGLAANEQFF. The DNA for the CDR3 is TGTGTCAGCAGCCAAGTTCCGGGACTAGCAGCGAATGAGCAGTTCTTC.

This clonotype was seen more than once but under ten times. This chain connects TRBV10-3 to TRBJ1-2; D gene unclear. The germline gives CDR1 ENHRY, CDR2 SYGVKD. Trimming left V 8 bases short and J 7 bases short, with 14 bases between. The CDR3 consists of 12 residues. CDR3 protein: CAIFPGSGGYTF. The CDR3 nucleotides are TGTGCCATCTTTCCCGGGTCGGGTGGCTACACCTTC.

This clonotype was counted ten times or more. In DNA form, the CDR3 reads TGTGCCAGCAGTCCCTACAGGGATGTAGAGGGCAATGAGCAGTTCTTC. Protein product: CASSPYRDVEGNEQFF. The chain recombines TRBV12-3 or TRBV12-4 with TRBJ2-1; TRBD1 might be the D (6 bases). The CDR3 contains 16 residues. V lost 5 bases and J 6 bases, leaving 20 bases between the germline ends.

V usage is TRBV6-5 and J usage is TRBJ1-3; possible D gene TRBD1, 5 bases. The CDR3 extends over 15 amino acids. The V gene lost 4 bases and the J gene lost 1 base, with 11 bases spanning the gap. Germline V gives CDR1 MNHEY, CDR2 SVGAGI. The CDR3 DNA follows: TGTGCCAGCAGTTTGACCAGGGAGTCTGGAAACACCATATATTTT. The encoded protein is CASSLTRESGNTIYF.

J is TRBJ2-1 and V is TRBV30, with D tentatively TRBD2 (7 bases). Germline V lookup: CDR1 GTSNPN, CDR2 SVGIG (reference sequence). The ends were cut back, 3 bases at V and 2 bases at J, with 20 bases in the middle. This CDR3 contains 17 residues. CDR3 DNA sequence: TGTGCCTGGAGGACGAACAGGGCGGGAGCAACCTACAATGAGCAGTTCTTC. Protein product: CAWRTNRAGATYNEQFF. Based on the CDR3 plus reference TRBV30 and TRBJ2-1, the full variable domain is SQTIHQWPATLVQPVGSPLSLECTVEGTSNPNLYWYRQAAGRGLQLLFYSVGIGQISSEVPQNLSASRPQDRQFILSSKKLLLSDSGFYLCAWRTNRAGATYNEQFFGPGTRLTVL.

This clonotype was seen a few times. CDR3 protein: CSARAQGDQPQHF. The CDR3 coding sequence is TGCAGTGCTAGAGCACAGGGGGATCAGCCCCAGCATTTT. J is TRBJ1-5 and V is TRBV20-1; 8 bases line up with TRBD1. This CDR3 region has 13 residues. Germline lookup yields CDR1 DFQATT and CDR2 SNEGSKA (reference sequence). V shed 1 base, J shed 5 bases, and the junction held 1 base outside the gene matches.

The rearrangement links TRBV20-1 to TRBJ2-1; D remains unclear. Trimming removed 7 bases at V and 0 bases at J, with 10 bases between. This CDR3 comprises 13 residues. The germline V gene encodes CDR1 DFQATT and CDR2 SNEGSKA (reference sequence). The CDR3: CSVPKGSYNEQFF. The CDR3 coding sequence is TGCAGTGTTCCAAAAGGCTCCTACAATGAGCAGTTCTTC.

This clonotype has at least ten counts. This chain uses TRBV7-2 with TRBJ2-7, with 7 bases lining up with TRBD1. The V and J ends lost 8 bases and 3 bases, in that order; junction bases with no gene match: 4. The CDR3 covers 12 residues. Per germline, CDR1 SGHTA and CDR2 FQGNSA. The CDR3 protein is CASGSGGYEQYF. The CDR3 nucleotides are TGTGCCAGCGGTTCAGGGGGCTACGAGCAGTACTTC.

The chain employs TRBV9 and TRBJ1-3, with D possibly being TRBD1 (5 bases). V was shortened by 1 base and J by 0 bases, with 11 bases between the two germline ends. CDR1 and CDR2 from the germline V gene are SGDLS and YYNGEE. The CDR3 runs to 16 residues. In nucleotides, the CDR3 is TGTGCCAGCAGCGTACGGGGACCGAGCTCTGGAAACACCATATATTTT. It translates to CASSVRGPSSGNTIYF.

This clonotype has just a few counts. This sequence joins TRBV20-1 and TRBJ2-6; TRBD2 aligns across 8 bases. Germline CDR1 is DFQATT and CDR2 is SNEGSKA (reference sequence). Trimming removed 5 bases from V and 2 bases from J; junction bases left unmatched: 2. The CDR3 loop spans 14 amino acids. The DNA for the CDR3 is TGCAGTGCTTGGACTAGCCCTGGGGCCAACGTCCTGACTTTC. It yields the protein CSAWTSPGANVLTF.

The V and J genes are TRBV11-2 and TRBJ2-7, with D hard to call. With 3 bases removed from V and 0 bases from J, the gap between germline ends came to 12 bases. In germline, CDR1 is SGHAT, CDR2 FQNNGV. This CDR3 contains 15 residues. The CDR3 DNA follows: TGTGCCAGCAGCTTCCCTGTATTGAGCTCCTACGAGCAGTACTTC. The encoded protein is CASSFPVLSSYEQYF.

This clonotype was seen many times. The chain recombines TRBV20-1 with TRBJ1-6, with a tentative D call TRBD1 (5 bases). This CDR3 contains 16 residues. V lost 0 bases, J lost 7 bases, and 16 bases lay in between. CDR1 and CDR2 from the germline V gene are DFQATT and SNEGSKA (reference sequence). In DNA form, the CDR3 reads TGCAGTGCTAGAGATTTTACAGGTCCTGGAAATTCACCCCTCCACTTT. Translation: CSARDFTGPGNSPLHF.

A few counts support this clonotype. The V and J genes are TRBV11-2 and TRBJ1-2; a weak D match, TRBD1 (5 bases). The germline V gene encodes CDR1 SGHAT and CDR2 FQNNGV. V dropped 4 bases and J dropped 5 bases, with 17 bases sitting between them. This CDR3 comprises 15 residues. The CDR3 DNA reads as TGTGCCAGCAGCTCCCGCGGCAGGGTTGTGTATGGCTACACCTTC. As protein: CASSSRGRVVYGYTF.

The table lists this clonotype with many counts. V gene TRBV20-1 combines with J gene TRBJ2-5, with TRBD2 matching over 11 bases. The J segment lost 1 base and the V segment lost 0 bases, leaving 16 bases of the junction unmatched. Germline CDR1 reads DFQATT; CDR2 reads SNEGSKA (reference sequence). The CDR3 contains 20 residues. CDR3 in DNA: TGCAGTGCTAGAGAATTTTTAGGTAGCGGGAGGGCCTTGTCCCAAGAGACCCAGTACTTC. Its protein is CSAREFLGSGRALSQETQYF.

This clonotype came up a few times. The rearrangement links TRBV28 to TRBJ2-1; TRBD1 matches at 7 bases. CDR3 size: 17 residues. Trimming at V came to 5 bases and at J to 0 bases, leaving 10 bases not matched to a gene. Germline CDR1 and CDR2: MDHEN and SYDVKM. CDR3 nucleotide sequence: TGTGCCAGCAGTGCCGGACAGGCTAAAAGCTCCTACAATGAGCAGTTCTTC. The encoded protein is CASSAGQAKSSYNEQFF.